The TCR beta chain described here comes from a study of T-cell memory formation after mild COVID-19. About the study: TCR clusters were mostly donor specific.

Study-level results: CD4+ contracting clones were mainly CM and EM; CD8+ ones, EMRA. The second-wave clones peaking on day 37 were not confirmed as SARS-CoV-2-specific.

Researchers used 5'RACE with constant-segment primers to make TCR alpha and TCR beta cDNA libraries that carry sample barcodes and UMIs. TCRdb fed the 5' RACE reads into MiXCR, producing one record per CDR3 protein. The table has about 130,000 distinct CDR3 sequences, about 5.9% seen once; the top ten hold 2.2%. This clonotype was recorded many times. As yet, its antigen is unknown. Germline CDR1 and CDR2: DFQATT and SNEGSKA (reference sequence). The trim removed 3 bases at V and 4 bases at J, leaving 7 bases unmatched. CDR3 length: 14 amino acids. This TCR derives from an adult woman who had mild COVID-19 (a few samples of this study predate the infection). Cell type and time point are not known. The chain uses TRBV20-1 and TRBJ2-3, with 7 positions matching TRBD2. Sequenced sample: PBMCs or a T cell subset sorted from them (not recorded which). CDR3 coding DNA: TGCAGTGCTAGTATCTCGCGGGAGTCAGATACGCAGTATTTT. Translated, it gives CSASISRESDTQYF.